These T cell receptor beta chains were read from a single sample in a study of cytomegalovirus exposure and HLA in healthy donors. TCRdb's table, derived via immunoSEQ multiplex PCR, lists solely in-frame clones and lacks some. Among roughly 130,000 clones listed, about 70% were seen once. The sample comprised PBMCs. The receptors come from a woman aged 40 to 50 in good health and CMV-seropositive. The CDR3 runs from the conserved cysteine through the conserved F or W. The D gene is left open where the match is weak. Size values are once, few and many counts, or a class for expanded clones, and some rows have none.

CDR3nt | CDR3aa | j_gene | len | v_gene | d_gene | abundance
TGTGCCAGCAGCCCCGGGACTAGCGGGAGGGGAAAAACAAGCGATGAGCAGTTCTTC | CASSPGTSGRGKTSDEQFF | TRBJ2-1 | 19 | TRBV11-3 | TRBD2 | few
TGTGCCAGTAGTCCCCTAAATCAGCCCCAGCATTTT | CASSPLNQPQHF | TRBJ1-5 | 12 | TRBV19 | NA | NA
TGTGCCAGCAGTGATACAGGGGGCGTCTATGGCTACACCTTC | CASSDTGGVYGYTF | TRBJ1-2 | 14 | TRBV6-1 | TRBD1 | few
TGTGCCAGCAGCCTCGAGGTCGGCAGTTCACCCCTCCACTTT | CASSLEVGSSPLHF | TRBJ1-6 | 14 | TRBV5-6 | NA | NA
TGCGCCAGCAGCCAAAACTCTGCTGGCTACACCTTC | CASSQNSAGYTF | TRBJ1-2 | 12 | TRBV4-1 | NA | NA
TGTGCCAGCAGTTCCACTAAGGGACAGCCCGACGGCGGCTACACCTTC | CASSSTKGQPDGGYTF | TRBJ1-2 | 16 | TRBV28 | TRBD1 | NA
TGTGCCAGCAGTGAGCAGGGGTCCCGAAGCAGTGGCTACACCTTC | CASSEQGSRSSGYTF | TRBJ1-2 | 15 | TRBV2 | NA | NA
TGCAGCGTCAAAAACCGGGACACTTACAATGAGCAGTTCTTC | CSVKNRDTYNEQFF | TRBJ2-1 | 14 | TRBV29-1 | NA | NA
TGTGCCAGCGTCGCGGGGACAGATACGCAGTATTTT | CASVAGTDTQYF | TRBJ2-3 | 12 | TRBV28 | NA | few
TGTGCCAGCAGTTTCCGAGTTACGGGGAACACTGAAGCTTTCTTT | CASSFRVTGNTEAFF | TRBJ1-1 | 15 | TRBV6-5 | NA | NA
TGCAGTGCGCCGACAGGGGCGGCCCAGTACTTC | CSAPTGAAQYF | TRBJ2-5 | 11 | TRBV20-1 | TRBD1 | NA
TGTGCCAGCAGTTCAATTGACAGACTGCCCATCGAGCAGTACTTC | CASSSIDRLPIEQYF | TRBJ2-7 | 15 | TRBV28 | NA | NA
TGTGCCAGTAGTGAAGGACAGCGCTACGAGCAGTACTTC | CASSEGQRYEQYF | TRBJ2-7 | 13 | TRBV19 | NA | many
TGTGCCAGCAGGAACGGCCGGGGTTCGATAGAGACCCAGTACTTC | CASRNGRGSIETQYF | TRBJ2-5 | 15 | TRBV28 | NA | NA
TGTGCCAGCAGCTTAGCGTTATGGACTAGCGGGAGCTACAATGAGCAGTTCTTC | CASSLALWTSGSYNEQFF | TRBJ2-1 | 18 | TRBV7-9 | TRBD2 | NA
TGTGCCAGCAGGGAAACCGGGACAGGTCCTTTTTTCTATGGCTACACCTTC | CASRETGTGPFFYGYTF | TRBJ1-2 | 17 | TRBV2 | TRBD1 | NA
TGTGCCAGCAGCTTAGGGGACAGGACGTTTCATAGCAATCAGCCCCAGCATTTT | CASSLGDRTFHSNQPQHF | TRBJ1-5 | 18 | TRBV7-9 | TRBD1 | few
TGTGCCAGCAGGGAGACAGGGACACCCAGCGGCTACACCTTC | CASRETGTPSGYTF | TRBJ1-2 | 14 | TRBV6-5 | TRBD1 | NA
TGTGCCAGCAAGGCGGGATACTCCTACGAGCAGTACTTC | CASKAGYSYEQYF | TRBJ2-7 | 13 | TRBV28 | NA | NA
TGTGCCAGCAGAGTCTCGAGGACAGCTGGTGGAAATGAGCAGTTCTTC | CASRVSRTAGGNEQFF | TRBJ2-1 | 16 | TRBV7-2 | NA | NA
TGTGCCAGCAGTTCTCAAGGTTGGGGGGGTACGCAGTATTTT | CASSSQGWGGTQYF | TRBJ2-3 | 14 | TRBV27 | TRBD2 | NA
TGCGCCAGCAGCTTGGTTATGACTAGCGGCGATGAGCAGTTCTTC | CASSLVMTSGDEQFF | TRBJ2-1 | 15 | TRBV5-1 | TRBD2 | NA
TGTGCCAGCAGTCGCGGGCAGCTTAATGAAAAACTGTTTTTT | CASSRGQLNEKLFF | TRBJ1-4 | 14 | TRBV2 | NA | NA
TGTGCCACCAGCAGAGACAGGGAAGACGAGCAGTACTTC | CATSRDREDEQYF | TRBJ2-7 | 13 | TRBV15 | NA | once
TGTGCCAGCAGTCCTCATGGTCCGTCAGGGTCTGGGGCCAACGTCCTGACTTTC | CASSPHGPSGSGANVLTF | TRBJ2-6 | 18 | TRBV28 | NA | NA
TGTGCCAGCAGTTTCGGAGCGCGGGGCCCCCACGAGCAGTACTTC | CASSFGARGPHEQYF | TRBJ2-7 | 15 | TRBV28 | NA | NA
TGTGCCAGCAGCTTAGCCCTCGGACAGGATAACATTCAGTACTTC | CASSLALGQDNIQYF | TRBJ2-4 | 15 | TRBV7-2 | TRBD1 | NA
TGTGCCAGCAGCTACAGCGGGAGGTTCACAGATACGCAGTATTTT | CASSYSGRFTDTQYF | TRBJ2-3 | 15 | TRBV11-2 | TRBD2 | NA
TGTGCCAGCAGCGTCAGTGATAATTCACCCCTCCACTTT | CASSVSDNSPLHF | TRBJ1-6 | 13 | TRBV9 | NA | NA
TGTGCCAGCAGACCCGGACAGGGCTATGGCTACACCTTC | CASRPGQGYGYTF | TRBJ1-2 | 13 | TRBV28 | TRBD1 | NA
TGTGCCAGTAGTCCACGACAGGGAGTCTACGAGCAGTACTTC | CASSPRQGVYEQYF | TRBJ2-7 | 14 | TRBV19 | TRBD1 | NA
TGTGCCAGCAGTCCGACTCGGAGCTCCTACGAGCAGTACTTC | CASSPTRSSYEQYF | TRBJ2-7 | 14 | TRBV4-2 | NA | NA
TGTGCCAGTACTGACAGGGGATTGGGTGGCGAGCAGTACTTC | CASTDRGLGGEQYF | TRBJ2-7 | 14 | TRBV19 | TRBD1 | NA
TGCGCCAGCAGCCCCTCGAGTGCAGGGAACTATGGCTACACCTTC | CASSPSSAGNYGYTF | TRBJ1-2 | 15 | TRBV4-3 | NA | NA
TGTGCCAGCAGTTACGGGAGGGAAGCTTTCTTT | CASSYGREAFF | TRBJ1-1 | 11 | TRBV6-5 | NA | few
TGTGCCAGCAGCGTAGATTTCGGGTACCTCTATGAGCAGTTCTTC | CASSVDFGYLYEQFF | TRBJ2-1 | 15 | TRBV9 | NA | once
TGTGCCAGTAGTAGGGGCGGAGCGGGGGGGCCATATAGCACAGATACGCAGTATTTT | CASSRGGAGGPYSTDTQYF | TRBJ2-3 | 19 | TRBV19 | TRBD2 | NA
TGTGCCAGCAGCTTAAACCCCGGGACTAGCGGCGATACGCAGTATTTT | CASSLNPGTSGDTQYF | TRBJ2-3 | 16 | TRBV7-3 | TRBD2 | NA
TGTGCCAGCAGCTTAGGGACAGGGACCCAAGAGACCCAGTACTTC | CASSLGTGTQETQYF | TRBJ2-5 | 15 | TRBV7-3 | TRBD1 | few
TGTGCCAGCAGTCCGCCCCGTCACTCAACTAATGAAAAACTGTTTTTT | CASSPPRHSTNEKLFF | TRBJ1-4 | 16 | TRBV28 | NA | NA
TGTGCCAGCAAGGTGACAGGGAGTAACTATGGCTACACCTTC | CASKVTGSNYGYTF | TRBJ1-2 | 14 | TRBV5-8 | TRBD1 | NA
TGTGCCAGCAGTTACAAGCGGGAGGGGTACGAGCAGTACTTC | CASSYKREGYEQYF | TRBJ2-7 | 14 | TRBV6-5 | TRBD2 | NA